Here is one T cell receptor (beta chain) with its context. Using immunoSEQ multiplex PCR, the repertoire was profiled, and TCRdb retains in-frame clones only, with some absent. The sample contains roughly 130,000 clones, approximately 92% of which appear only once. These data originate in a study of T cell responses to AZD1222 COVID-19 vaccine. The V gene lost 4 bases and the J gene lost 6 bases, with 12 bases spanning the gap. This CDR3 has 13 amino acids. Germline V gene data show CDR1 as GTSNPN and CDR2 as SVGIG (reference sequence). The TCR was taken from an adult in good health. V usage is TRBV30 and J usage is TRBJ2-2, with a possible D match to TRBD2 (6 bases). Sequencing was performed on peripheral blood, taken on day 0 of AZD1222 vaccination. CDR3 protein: CAWMEGGPGELFF. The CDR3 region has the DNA TGTGCCTGGATGGAGGGCGGGCCCGGGGAGCTGTTTTTT. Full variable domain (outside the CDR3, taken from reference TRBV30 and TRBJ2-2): SQTIHQWPATLVQPVGSPLSLECTVEGTSNPNLYWYRQAAGRGLQLLFYSVGIGQISSEVPQNLSASRPQDRQFILSSKKLLLSDSGFYLCAWMEGGPGELFFGEGSRLTVL.